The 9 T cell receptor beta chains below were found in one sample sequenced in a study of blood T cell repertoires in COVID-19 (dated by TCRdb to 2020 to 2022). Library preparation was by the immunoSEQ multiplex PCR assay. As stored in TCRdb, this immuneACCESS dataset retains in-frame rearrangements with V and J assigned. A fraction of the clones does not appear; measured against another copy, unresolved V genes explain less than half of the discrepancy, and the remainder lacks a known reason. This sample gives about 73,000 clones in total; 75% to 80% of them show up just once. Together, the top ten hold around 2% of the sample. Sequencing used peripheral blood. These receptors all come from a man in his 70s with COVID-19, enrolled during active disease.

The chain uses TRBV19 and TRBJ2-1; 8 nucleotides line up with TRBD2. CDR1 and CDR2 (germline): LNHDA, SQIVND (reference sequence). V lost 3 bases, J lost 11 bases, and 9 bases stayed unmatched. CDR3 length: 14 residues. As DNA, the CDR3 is TGTGCCAGTAGTATTCCGACTAGCGTCAAGAAGCAGTTCTTC. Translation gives CASSIPTSVKKQFF.

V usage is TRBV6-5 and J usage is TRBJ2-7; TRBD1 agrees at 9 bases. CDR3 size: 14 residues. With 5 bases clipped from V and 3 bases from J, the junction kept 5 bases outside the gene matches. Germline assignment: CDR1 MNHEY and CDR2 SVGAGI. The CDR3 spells CASSPPGQGYEQYF. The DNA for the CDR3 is TGTGCCAGCAGTCCTCCGGGACAGGGCTACGAGCAGTACTTC.

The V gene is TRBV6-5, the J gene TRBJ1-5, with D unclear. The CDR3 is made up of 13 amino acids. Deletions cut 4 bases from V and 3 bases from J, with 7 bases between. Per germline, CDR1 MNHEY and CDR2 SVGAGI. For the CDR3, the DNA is TGTGCCAGCAGTTTAACAGTCAATCAGCCCCAGCATTTT. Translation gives CASSLTVNQPQHF.

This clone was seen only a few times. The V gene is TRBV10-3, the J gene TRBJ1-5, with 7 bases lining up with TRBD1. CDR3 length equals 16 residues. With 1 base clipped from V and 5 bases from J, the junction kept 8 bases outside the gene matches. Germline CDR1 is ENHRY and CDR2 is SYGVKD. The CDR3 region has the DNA TGTGCCATCAGTGAGTATGAGGGGGCAACTGATCAGCCCCAGCATTTT. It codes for CAISEYEGATDQPQHF.

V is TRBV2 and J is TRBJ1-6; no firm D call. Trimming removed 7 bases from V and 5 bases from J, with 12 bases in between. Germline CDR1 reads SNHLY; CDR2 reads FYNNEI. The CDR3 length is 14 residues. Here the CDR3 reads CASTERVDNSPLHF. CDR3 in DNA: TGTGCCAGCACCGAAAGAGTAGATAATTCACCCCTCCACTTT.

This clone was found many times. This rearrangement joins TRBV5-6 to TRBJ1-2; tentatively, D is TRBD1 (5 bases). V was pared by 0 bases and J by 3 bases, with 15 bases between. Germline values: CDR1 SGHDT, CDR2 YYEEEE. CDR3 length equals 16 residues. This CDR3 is CASSLVSSWGDYGYTF. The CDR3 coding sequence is TGTGCCAGCAGCTTGGTGTCTTCCTGGGGGGACTATGGCTACACCTTC.

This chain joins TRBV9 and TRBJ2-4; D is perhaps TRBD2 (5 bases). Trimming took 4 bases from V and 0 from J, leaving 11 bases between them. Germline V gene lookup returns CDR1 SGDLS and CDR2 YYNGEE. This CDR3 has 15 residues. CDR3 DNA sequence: TGTGCCAGCAGCCCCCGGGAAATAGCCAAAAACATTCAGTACTTC. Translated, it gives CASSPREIAKNIQYF.

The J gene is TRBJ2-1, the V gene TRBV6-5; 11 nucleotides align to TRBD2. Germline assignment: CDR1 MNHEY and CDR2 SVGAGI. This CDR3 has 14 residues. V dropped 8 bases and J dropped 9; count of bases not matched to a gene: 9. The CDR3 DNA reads TGTGCCAGCGCGTTAGCGGGAGGGCCCATTGAGCAGTTCTTC. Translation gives CASALAGGPIEQFF.

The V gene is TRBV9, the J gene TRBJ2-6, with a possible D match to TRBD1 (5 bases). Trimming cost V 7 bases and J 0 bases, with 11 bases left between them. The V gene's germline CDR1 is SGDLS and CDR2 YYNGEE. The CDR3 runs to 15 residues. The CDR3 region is CASGARDSGANVLTF. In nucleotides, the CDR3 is TGTGCCAGCGGGGCCAGGGACTCTGGGGCCAACGTCCTGACTTTC.